This T cell receptor beta chain was sequenced for a study of blood T cell repertoires in COVID-19. The wider study: Sites across the United States, Italy and Spain contributed samples from acute and convalescent COVID-19. The cDNA or gDNA used as material had been derived from T cells, B-cell-depleted T cells, or PBMCs.

Per the authors' pipeline: Nucleated cell number was recorded as an estimate derived from reference gene primer amplification. Clones were sequenced by immunoSEQ multiplex PCR, and TCRdb holds only the in-frame ones, with some missing. V, J and clone size derive from that table, while D and trimming were established from the DNA sequence. The sample lists roughly 230,000 clones, 88% occurring once. In this sample, this clone turned up once. V lost 2 bases to trimming and J lost 5 bases; unmatched junction nucleotides: 0. Germline-derived CDR1 and CDR2 are SGHVS and FQNEAQ. The CDR3 loop spans 12 amino acids.

The chain combines TRBV7-8 with TRBJ2-7, with 7 nucleotides matching TRBD1. Sample: peripheral blood. This receptor was obtained from a human donor in a cohort sampled during active COVID-19. CDR3: CASSLTGDEQYF. DNA of the CDR3: TGTGCCAGCAGCTTAACAGGGGACGAGCAGTACTTC.